This TCR beta chain is from a study of T cell responses to AZD1222 COVID-19 vaccine. There are 17 residues in the CDR3. Trimming at V came to 4 bases and at J to 5 bases, leaving 8 bases not matched to a gene. The germline CDR1 and CDR2 sequences are SGHVS and FNYEAQ. Profiled with immunoSEQ multiplex PCR; TCRdb holds only in-frame clones, not every one. The table has 78,000 or so clones, roughly 80% seen once. This clone was observed once. The J gene is TRBJ2-1, the V gene TRBV7-6; 13 nucleotides align to TRBD2. The sample in question was peripheral blood, obtained 28 days after the second AZD1222 dose. This receptor was identified in an adult who received the AZD1222 COVID-19 vaccine. CDR3 in amino acids: CASSSRRTSGRHNEQFF. For the CDR3, the DNA is TGTGCCAGCAGCTCCCGTCGGACTAGCGGGAGACACAATGAGCAGTTCTTC. The whole variable domain, remainder taken from reference TRBV7-6 and TRBJ2-1, is GAGVSQSPRYKVTKRGQDVALRCDPISGHVSLYWYRQALGQGPEFLTYFNYEAQQDKSGLPNDRFSAERPEGSISTLTIQRTEQRDSAMYRCASSSRRTSGRHNEQFFGPGTRLTVL.